What follows are 27 T cell receptor beta chains derived from one specimen sequenced in a study of T cells after yellow fever vaccination. TCRdb independently ran MiXCR on the 5' RACE reads; one entry per CDR3 protein. The table records around 550,000 distinct CDR3 sequences, 15% to 20% of them present only once. The sample was PBMCs, taken 15 days after the yellow fever booster vaccination. All receptors come from a man younger than 40 who received the YFV17D yellow fever vaccine.

The chain combines TRBV12-5 with TRBJ2-3; perhaps TRBD2 as D (6 bases). The CDR3 covers 15 residues. Trimming removed 6 bases from V and 3 bases from J, with 16 bases in between. The germline V gene encodes CDR1 LGHNT and CDR2 FRNRAP. The CDR3 nucleotides read TGTGCTAGTGGCCAAGCGGGCCTCAGGACAGATACGCAGTATTTT. Its translation is CASGQAGLRTDTQYF.

The CDR3 DNA is TGTGCCAGCAGCCCACCACAGGGGGCGTGGGCAGATACGCAGTATTTT. Amino acids: CASSPPQGAWADTQYF. V usage is TRBV7-2 and J usage is TRBJ2-3, with TRBD1 matching over 9 bases. This CDR3 has 16 residues. The V gene's germline CDR1 is SGHTA and CDR2 FQGNSA. Trimming took 5 bases from V and 4 from J; bases not matched to a gene: 10. The full variable domain, completed using reference TRBV7-2 and TRBJ2-3, is GAGVSQSPSNKVTEKGKDVELRCDPISGHTALYWYRQSLGQGLEFLIYFQGNSAPDKSGLPSDRFSAERTGGSVSTLTIQRTQQEDSAVYLCASSPPQGAWADTQYFGPGTRLTVL.

This clonotype was counted between two and nine times. The rearrangement links TRBV28 to TRBJ2-7; 7 bases align to TRBD1. There are 16 residues in the CDR3. CDR1 and CDR2 from the germline V gene are MDHEN and SYDVKM. The ends lost 7 bases at V and 3 bases at J; junction bases unmatched: 15. The CDR3 sequence is CASTPRGTAEFYEQYF. The DNA for the CDR3 is TGTGCCAGCACGCCCCGAGGGACAGCAGAATTCTACGAGCAGTACTTC.

This clonotype was detected a few times. This sequence joins TRBV20-1 and TRBJ2-1; 7 nucleotides line up with TRBD2. V lost 7 bases to trimming and J lost 5 bases; unmatched junction nucleotides: 11. The CDR3 extends over 14 amino acids. The germline V gene encodes CDR1 DFQATT and CDR2 SNEGSKA (reference sequence). The CDR3 sequence is CSVGLAANNNEQFF. The DNA of the CDR3 is TGCAGTGTGGGGCTAGCGGCCAATAACAATGAGCAGTTCTTC.

As for this clonotype: The junction does not match germline at one end; this may be a read error. The genes are TRBV5-6 and TRBJ2-1; perhaps TRBD1 as D (5 bases). Per the germline V gene, CDR1 is SGHDT and CDR2 is YYEEEE. The CDR3 extends over 15 amino acids. CDR3: CASQPGFSSYNEQSF. CDR3 DNA: TGTGCCAGCCAACCAGGGTTTAGCTCCTACAATGAGCAGTCCTTC.

There are a few counts of this clonotype. J is TRBJ2-6 and V is TRBV28; possibly TRBD1 or TRBD2 for D (5 bases each). This CDR3 contains 18 residues. Germline V CDR1 and CDR2: MDHEN, SYDVKM. V lost 3 bases and J 4 bases, leaving 19 bases between the germline ends. CDR3 bases: TGTGCCAGCAGTTTTCTTGAGGGGCTTCCTCCCGGGGCCAACGTCCTGACTTTC. Protein product: CASSFLEGLPPGANVLTF.

The J gene is TRBJ2-5, the V gene TRBV12-3 or TRBV12-4; 9 positions agree with TRBD2. V was clipped by 7 bases and J by 2 bases; unmatched bases: 14. The CDR3 length is 17 residues. The CDR3 sequence is CASTLAGLLLRQETQYF. The CDR3 DNA follows: TGTGCCAGCACCCTAGCGGGATTACTCCTGAGGCAAGAGACCCAGTACTTC.

This clonotype was recorded a few times. J is TRBJ1-4 and V is TRBV5-1; no clear D gene. The CDR3 sequence is 13 residues long. Deletions cut 1 base from V and 8 bases from J, with 9 bases between. Germline V gives CDR1 SGHRS, CDR2 YFSETQ. CDR3 protein: CASSLSGEEKLFF. The CDR3 DNA reads as TGCGCCAGCAGCTTGTCTGGGGAAGAAAAACTGTTTTTT.

The chain couples TRBV19 to TRBJ2-2; D possibly corresponds to TRBD1 (5 bases). Germline V CDR1 and CDR2: LNHDA, SQIVND (reference sequence). This CDR3 is built from 12 residues. V was cut by 6 bases and J by 5 bases, with 7 bases left in between. DNA for the CDR3: TGTGCCAGTAGGACAGCGACCGGGGAGCTGTTTTTT. Its translation: CASRTATGELFF. Full variable domain (outside the CDR3, taken from reference TRBV19 and TRBJ2-2): DGGITQSPKYLFRKEGQNVTLSCEQNLNHDAMYWYRQDPGQGLRLIYYSQIVNDFQKGDIAEGYSVSREKKESFPLTVTSAQKNPTAFYLCASRTATGELFFGEGSRLTVL.

This clonotype occurred a few times. The gene calls are TRBV20-1 and TRBJ2-1, with 8 positions matching TRBD2. The length of the CDR3 is 16 residues. Germline trimming cut 0 bases from V and 5 bases from J; bases unmatched to any gene: 9. Looked up from germline, CDR1 is DFQATT and CDR2 is SNEGSKA (reference sequence). The CDR3 region is CSARDRRSGGHNEQFF. The CDR3, as DNA: TGCAGTGCTAGAGATCGGCGAAGCGGGGGACACAATGAGCAGTTCTTC.

The chain uses TRBV2 and TRBJ2-7, with no clear D. The germline V gene has CDR1 SNHLY and CDR2 FYNNEI. The CDR3 runs 13 residues. With 6 bases removed from V and 1 base from J, the gap between germline ends came to 10 bases. The CDR3 loop reads CASSDGRSYEQYF. DNA for the CDR3: TGTGCCAGCAGCGATGGACGGTCCTACGAGCAGTACTTC.

This clonotype came up a few times. The CDR3 reads CASSPGRGARSYNEQFF. The CDR3 nucleotides read TGTGCCAGCAGCCCGGGAAGGGGGGCGCGCTCCTACAATGAGCAGTTCTTC. This rearrangement joins TRBV7-9 to TRBJ2-1; the D gene could be TRBD1 or TRBD2 (6 bases each). Germline V lookup: CDR1 SEHNR, CDR2 FQNEAQ (reference sequence). V shed 5 bases and J shed 0 bases, with 17 bases lying between them. The CDR3 length is 17 residues.

The V and J genes are TRBV10-3 and TRBJ2-7; 8 bases are shared with TRBD1. The CDR3 sequence is 14 residues long. Germline assignment: CDR1 ENHRY and CDR2 SYGVKD. V lost 4 bases, J lost 3 bases, and 5 bases stayed unmatched. The CDR3 here is CAISVGQAVYEQYF. The CDR3 DNA sequence: TGTGCCATCAGTGTGGGACAGGCCGTCTACGAGCAGTACTTC.

In its sample, this clonotype was seen a few times. This chain connects TRBV5-1 to TRBJ2-1; 8 bases match TRBD2. The germline CDR1 and CDR2 sequences are SGHRS and YFSETQ. The CDR3 totals 16 residues. The J segment lost 1 base and the V segment lost 4 bases, leaving 7 bases of the junction unmatched. This CDR3 is CASSPWSGSSYNEQFF. The CDR3 nucleotides read TGCGCCAGCAGCCCCTGGAGCGGGAGTTCCTACAATGAGCAGTTCTTC.

This clonotype was seen a few times. The chain joins TRBV20-1 to TRBJ2-5; maybe TRBD2 (5 bases). This CDR3 has 13 residues. The V gene's germline CDR1 is DFQATT and CDR2 SNEGSKA (reference sequence). V lost 3 bases and J lost 4, with 12 bases in between. The CDR3 sequence is CSASTAGGETQYF. In DNA form, the CDR3 reads TGCAGTGCTAGTACCGCAGGAGGAGAGACCCAGTACTTC.

The V gene is TRBV20-1, the J gene TRBJ2-1, with 7 bases matching TRBD2. The germline V gene has CDR1 DFQATT and CDR2 SNEGSKA (reference sequence). V lost 6 bases, J lost 7 bases, and 12 bases stayed unmatched. There are 14 residues in the CDR3. CDR3 nucleotide sequence: TGCAGTGCGCTTCCGGGGCTAGCGGCTAATGAGCAGTTCTTC. This codes for CSALPGLAANEQFF.

This clonotype was counted a few times. The rearrangement links TRBV27 to TRBJ1-1, with a tentative D call TRBD1 (6 bases). The CDR3 contains 14 residues. Looked up from germline, CDR1 is MNHEY and CDR2 is SMNVEV (reference sequence). Trimming pared 6 bases from V and 2 bases from J, leaving 13 bases between. The CDR3 protein is CASSRGQTNTEAFF. The CDR3 nucleotides are TGTGCCAGCAGCCGCGGACAGACAAACACTGAAGCTTTCTTT.

This clonotype was observed a few times. This rearrangement joins TRBV6-6 to TRBJ1-1; weak D call: TRBD1 (5 bases). Trimming pared 7 bases from V and 7 bases from J, leaving 16 bases between. The CDR3 totals 13 residues. Germline CDR1 is MNHNY and CDR2 is SVGAGI (reference sequence). The CDR3 DNA is TGTGCCAGCAACCTGGACATCTCCGGTGAAGCTTTCTTT. It is translated as CASNLDISGEAFF.

This clonotype was counted between two and nine times. The chain is built from TRBV20-1 and TRBJ2-7; D gene unclear. The V and J ends lost 2 bases and 5 bases respectively, with 10 bases between them. This CDR3 comprises 12 residues. Germline V gives CDR1 DFQATT, CDR2 SNEGSKA (reference sequence). CDR3 in amino acids: CSARRSGDEQYF. The CDR3 DNA reads TGCAGTGCTAGAAGGTCAGGAGACGAGCAGTACTTC.

The sample holds a few counts of this clonotype. The chain links TRBV7-9 to TRBJ2-7; 7 nucleotides line up with TRBD1. CDR1 and CDR2 (germline): SEHNR, FQNEAQ (reference sequence). This CDR3 spans 14 amino acids. V dropped 4 bases and J dropped 0; count of bases not matched to a gene: 3. This chain's CDR3 is CASSSDRSSYEQYF. DNA of the CDR3: TGTGCCAGCAGCTCGGACAGGTCCTCCTACGAGCAGTACTTC.

This clonotype was seen only a few times. V and J are TRBV29-1 and TRBJ2-7, with 11 bases that match TRBD2. The CDR3 totals 13 residues. CDR1 and CDR2 from the germline V gene are SQVTM and ANQGSEA. V lost 4 bases to trimming and J lost 5 bases; unmatched junction nucleotides: 4. The CDR3 region is CSVVELAGDEQYF. The DNA for the CDR3 is TGCAGCGTTGTAGAACTAGCGGGAGACGAGCAGTACTTC.

This clonotype appeared a few times. The chain carries TRBV20-1 and TRBJ2-7; TRBD2 aligns across 9 bases. Per the germline V gene, CDR1 is DFQATT and CDR2 is SNEGSKA (reference sequence). J was trimmed by 7 bases and V by 5 bases; bases with no gene match: 12. There are 14 residues in the CDR3. The CDR3 loop reads CSAPRYSGSGEQYF. For the CDR3, the DNA is TGCAGTGCTCCCCGATATAGCGGGAGCGGGGAGCAGTACTTC.

This clonotype was found once. This chain connects TRBV18 to TRBJ2-7, with D possibly TRBD1 on 6 matching bases. V was pared by 3 bases and J by 0 bases, with 12 bases between. The CDR3 totals 15 residues. Germline CDR1 KGHSH, CDR2 LQKENI. For the CDR3, the DNA is TGTGCCAGCTCACCCCCTGGACAGCCCTCCTACGAGCAGTACTTC. It codes for CASSPPGQPSYEQYF.

This clonotype was picked up a small number of times. V gene TRBV15 combines with J gene TRBJ2-2; D is uncertain. Germline V lookup: CDR1 LNHNV, CDR2 YYDKDF (reference sequence). This CDR3 has 14 amino acids. Trimming removed 6 bases from V and 3 bases from J, with 11 bases in between. CDR3 protein: CATRSNGDTGELFF. CDR3 DNA: TGTGCCACCAGGTCGAACGGTGACACCGGGGAGCTGTTTTTT.

V is TRBV7-9 and J is TRBJ2-7; 12 bases are shared with TRBD1. Per germline, CDR1 SEHNR and CDR2 FQNEAQ (reference sequence). The CDR3 extends over 14 amino acids. V shed 7 bases and J 7 bases; nucleotides not matched to a gene: 8. CDR3 bases: TGTGCCAGCACCACGGGACAGGGGGCATCAGAGCAGTACTTC. It is translated as CASTTGQGASEQYF.

This sequence joins TRBV20-1 and TRBJ2-1, with D possibly being TRBD2 (5 bases). Germline-derived CDR1 and CDR2 are DFQATT and SNEGSKA (reference sequence). CDR3 length: 12 residues. V gave up 4 bases and J gave up 8 bases, with 12 bases separating them. CDR3 sequence: CSAIEASHEQFF. In DNA, the CDR3 is TGCAGTGCTATTGAGGCTAGCCATGAGCAGTTCTTC.

V usage is TRBV7-2 and J usage is TRBJ1-5, with D unclear. The CDR3 extends over 13 amino acids. Trimming stripped 7 bases from V and 0 bases from J, with 7 bases between. CDR1 and CDR2 (germline): SGHTA, FQGNSA. CDR3 in amino acids: CASKRDSNQPQHF. The DNA for the CDR3 is TGTGCCAGCAAACGGGATAGCAATCAGCCCCAGCATTTT.